Listed here are 27 T cell receptor beta chains from one sample, sequenced in a study of cytomegalovirus exposure and HLA in healthy donors. PCR involved 60 Vbeta and 13 Jbeta primers. Data came from immunoSEQ multiplex PCR; TCRdb stores just in-frame clones and leaves some out. The sample consists of about 110,000 clones, roughly four fifths of them appearing once. Sequenced: PBMCs. The receptors shown here come from a male donor in good health and CMV-seropositive.

This sequence joins TRBV5-4 and TRBJ2-3, with TRBD2 matching 8 bases. Trimming cost V 2 bases and J 3 bases; bases outside gene matches: 8. CDR3 size: 16 residues. Germline V gene data show CDR1 as SGHNT and CDR2 as YYREEE (reference sequence). CDR3 sequence reads: CASSLLSGGPTDTQYF. The DNA of the CDR3 is TGTGCCAGCAGCTTATTATCGGGGGGGCCAACAGATACGCAGTATTTT.

On this clone: The junction departs from germline at one end; a sequencing error may be responsible. The rearrangement links TRBV6-6 to TRBJ1-2; tentative D call: TRBD1 (6 bases). In germline, CDR1 is MNHNY, CDR2 SVGAGI (reference sequence). The CDR3 has 14 amino acids. The CDR3 protein is CASSGTSGDYGYPF. The CDR3 nucleotides are TGTGCCAGCAGCGGGACATCCGGAGACTATGGCTACCCCTTC.

This chain uses TRBV7-2 with TRBJ2-3; TRBD2 matches 9 bases. The germline gives CDR1 SGHTA, CDR2 FQGNSA. The CDR3 runs to 15 residues. With 0 bases clipped from V and 4 bases from J, the junction kept 2 bases outside the gene matches. CDR3 coding DNA: TGTGCCAGCAGCTTAGCGCGGGGGGGCGCAGATACGCAGTATTTT. Translating it yields CASSLARGGADTQYF.

There are many counts of this clone. V gene TRBV6-5 combines with J gene TRBJ1-1, with D uncertain. Germline V CDR1 and CDR2: MNHEY, SVGAGI. The V gene lost 6 bases and the J gene lost 2 bases, with 16 bases spanning the gap. The CDR3 is 15 residues long. DNA for the CDR3: TGTGCCAGCAGATTCTCACTGTCCGTCAACACTGAAGCTTTCTTT. It encodes CASRFSLSVNTEAFF.

This clone was detected a few times. V usage is TRBV7-2 and J usage is TRBJ1-3; a weak D match, TRBD1 (6 bases). The CDR3 sequence is 15 residues long. V was shortened by 1 base and J by 5 bases, with 12 bases between the two germline ends. Germline V gives CDR1 SGHTA, CDR2 FQGNSA. Here the CDR3 reads CASSLGAQGRNTIYF. The DNA of the CDR3 is TGTGCCAGCAGCTTAGGTGCACAGGGTAGAAACACCATATATTTT.

V and J are TRBV4-2 and TRBJ1-5, with 9 nucleotides matching TRBD1. J gave up 5 bases and V 4 bases, and 12 bases lay outside the gene matches. The CDR3 totals 17 residues. The germline gives CDR1 LGHNA, CDR2 YNFKEQ. The CDR3: CASSRNIPGQGHQPQHF. For the CDR3, the DNA is TGTGCCAGCAGCCGAAATATCCCGGGACAGGGACATCAGCCCCAGCATTTT.

This clone was detected only once. J is TRBJ2-1 and V is TRBV4-3; possibly TRBD1 for D (6 bases). V shed 0 bases and J shed 0 bases, with 9 bases lying between them. CDR1 is LGHNA, CDR2 YSLEER, per germline. This CDR3 is built from 16 residues. The CDR3 loop is CASSQEQGGSYNEQFF. CDR3 in DNA: TGCGCCAGCAGCCAAGAACAAGGGGGCTCCTACAATGAGCAGTTCTTC.

The V call is TRBV4-2, the J call TRBJ2-5; 10 nucleotides agree with TRBD2. This CDR3 region has 16 residues. Trimming cost V 1 base and J 1 base; bases outside gene matches: 3. Per germline, CDR1 LGHNA and CDR2 YNFKEQ. CDR3 DNA: TGTGCCAGCAGCCAAGGGACTAGCGGATTCCAAGAGACCCAGTACTTC. This encodes CASSQGTSGFQETQYF.

This clone occurred a few times. The J gene is TRBJ1-6, the V gene TRBV7-2; D gene uncertain. The V gene lost 2 bases and the J gene lost 8 bases, with 7 bases spanning the gap. Germline loops: CDR1 SGHTA, CDR2 FQGNSA. The CDR3 is made up of 13 amino acids. CDR3 loop: CASSLLADSPLHF. As DNA, the CDR3 is TGTGCCAGCAGCTTACTGGCAGATTCACCCCTCCACTTT.

J is TRBJ2-5 and V is TRBV7-3; a weak D match, TRBD2 (7 bases). The germline V and J ends were trimmed by 5 bases and 2 bases, with 18 bases remaining between them. The germline V gene encodes CDR1 SGHTA and CDR2 FQGTGA. This CDR3 region has 16 residues. The CDR3 bases are TGTGCCAGCAGCCTCCAAGGGGGGGCGCGGCAAGAGACCCAGTACTTC. The encoded protein is CASSLQGGARQETQYF.

The chain carries TRBV27 and TRBJ2-7, with TRBD1 as a possible D gene (5 bases). CDR1 MNHEY and CDR2 SMNVEV come from the germline V gene (reference sequence). The ends were cut back, 3 bases at V and 1 base at J, with 10 bases in the middle. The CDR3 sequence is 14 residues long. DNA of the CDR3: TGTGCCAGCAGTTTTGAGCCAGGGTCCTACGAGCAGTACTTC. This encodes CASSFEPGSYEQYF.

The chain carries TRBV6-6 and TRBJ2-7, with TRBD1 matching 11 bases. Germline V gene data show CDR1 as MNHNY and CDR2 as SVGAGI (reference sequence). The CDR3 consists of 16 residues. V was clipped by 2 bases and J by 7 bases; unmatched bases: 10. CDR3 residues: CASSYPQRTGGWEQYF. CDR3 sequence (DNA): TGTGCCAGCAGTTACCCGCAGCGGACAGGGGGCTGGGAGCAGTACTTC.

The chain employs TRBV6-5 and TRBJ1-5; 7 bases fit TRBD1. Germline lookup yields CDR1 MNHEY and CDR2 SVGAGI. This CDR3 spans 13 amino acids. After removal of 5 bases from V and 7 bases from J, the junction contained 5 bases not matched to a gene. CDR3 region: CASSEGAGQPQHF. DNA of the CDR3: TGTGCCAGCAGTGAGGGGGCAGGCCAGCCCCAGCATTTT.

This chain uses TRBV7-9 with TRBJ1-5; 7 nucleotides line up with TRBD1. V gave up 5 bases and J gave up 4 bases; unmatched junction bases: 5. Per germline, CDR1 SEHNR and CDR2 FQNEAQ (reference sequence). This CDR3 comprises 14 residues. This chain's CDR3 is CASSPPGQNQPQHF. DNA for the CDR3: TGTGCCAGCAGCCCACCGGGACAGAATCAGCCCCAGCATTTT.

V gene TRBV7-2 combines with J gene TRBJ1-2; a possible D gene is TRBD1 (5 bases). V shed 1 base and J shed 4 bases, with 10 bases lying between them. Germline V gene data show CDR1 as SGHTA and CDR2 as FQGNSA. The CDR3 is made up of 14 amino acids. CDR3 protein: CASSLDGGTYGYTF. The CDR3 DNA reads as TGTGCCAGCAGCTTAGATGGGGGGACCTATGGCTACACCTTC.

The rearrangement uses TRBV7-2 and TRBJ2-1, with TRBD2 matching over 8 bases. This CDR3 comprises 15 residues. Unmatched junction bases numbered 7, after V lost 5 bases and J lost 4 bases. Germline CDR1 and CDR2: SGHTA and FQGNSA. This chain's CDR3 is CASSGTGLVYNEQFF. CDR3 in DNA: TGTGCCAGCAGCGGGACGGGACTAGTTTACAATGAGCAGTTCTTC.

There are a few counts of this clone. The gene calls are TRBV30 and TRBJ1-1, with D maybe TRBD1 (5 bases). Trimming left V 0 bases short and J 7 bases short, with 9 bases between. CDR3 length equals 12 residues. Per germline, CDR1 GTSNPN and CDR2 SVGIG (reference sequence). DNA of the CDR3: TGTGCCTGGAGTGTGGTCAGGGTTGAAGCTTTCTTT. As protein: CAWSVVRVEAFF.

V usage is TRBV7-2 and J usage is TRBJ2-7; D might be TRBD1 (7 bases). Trimming took 1 base from V and 4 from J, leaving 14 bases between them. The CDR3 covers 15 residues. Germline V gene sequence: CDR1 SGHTA, CDR2 FQGNSA. The CDR3 loop reads CASSLDRGGTYEQYF. CDR3 in DNA: TGTGCCAGCAGCTTAGACAGGGGAGGAACGTACGAGCAGTACTTC. Using reference TRBV7-2 and TRBJ2-7 for the parts outside the CDR3, the full variable domain is GAGVSQSPSNKVTEKGKDVELRCDPISGHTALYWYRQSLGQGLEFLIYFQGNSAPDKSGLPSDRFSAERTGGSVSTLTIQRTQQEDSAVYLCASSLDRGGTYEQYFGPGTRLTVT.

This clone occurred once. This chain connects TRBV18 to TRBJ2-7; D ambiguous. V shed 2 bases and J shed 2 bases, with 13 bases lying between them. The V gene's germline CDR1 is KGHSH and CDR2 LQKENI. This CDR3 has 15 amino acids. The CDR3 region has the DNA TGTGCCAGCTCACCAGCCCTCCAGGCGCCCTACGAGCAGTACTTC. It encodes CASSPALQAPYEQYF.

The chain joins TRBV6-5 to TRBJ2-2, with D unresolved. V was cut by 5 bases and J by 1 base, with 11 bases left in between. This CDR3 spans 15 amino acids. CDR1 is MNHEY and CDR2 is SVGAGI in the germline V gene. As DNA, the CDR3 is TGTGCCAGCAGTAGAACCAAGAGGAACACCGGGGAGCTGTTTTTT. Its protein product is CASSRTKRNTGELFF.

The chain recombines TRBV28 with TRBJ2-7, with 7 bases that match TRBD1. Germline V gene sequence: CDR1 MDHEN, CDR2 SYDVKM. V gave up 3 bases and J gave up 3 bases; unmatched junction bases: 8. CDR3 length equals 15 residues. The CDR3 nucleotides are TGTGCCAGCAGTTTCAATCGGGACAGTTTCTACGAGCAGTACTTC. Its protein product is CASSFNRDSFYEQYF.

The chain is built from TRBV20-1 and TRBJ2-1; perhaps TRBD1 as D (6 bases). Trimming left V 6 bases short and J 9 bases short, with 12 bases between. This CDR3 has 11 residues. Germline values: CDR1 DFQATT, CDR2 SNEGSKA (reference sequence). CDR3 in amino acids: CSAGTYGEQFF. The DNA for the CDR3 is TGCAGTGCCGGGACATATGGTGAGCAGTTCTTC.

The rearrangement links TRBV27 to TRBJ1-5, with 9 bases matching TRBD1. Germline assignment: CDR1 MNHEY and CDR2 SMNVEV (reference sequence). Unmatched junction bases numbered 8, after V lost 5 bases and J lost 3 bases. The CDR3 has 16 amino acids. CDR3 sequence: CASSTRTGADNQPQHF. Here the CDR3 DNA reads TGTGCCAGCAGTACGAGGACAGGGGCGGACAATCAGCCCCAGCATTTT.

This clone has a handful of counts. The genes are TRBV19 and TRBJ1-4, with D possibly matching TRBD1 (5 bases). The V end was cut by 8 bases, the J end by 4 bases, with 11 bases between. This CDR3 comprises 13 residues. Germline CDR1 LNHDA, CDR2 SQIVND (reference sequence). Here the CDR3 DNA reads TGTGCCAGTGGTACACAGGTTAATGAAAAACTGTTTTTT. As protein: CASGTQVNEKLFF.

Here the CDR3 reads CATSRTGGSYEQYF. The CDR3 DNA reads TGTGCCACCAGCAGAACGGGGGGCTCCTACGAGCAGTACTTC. The chain links TRBV15 to TRBJ2-7, with 7 bases lining up with TRBD2. The junction had 1 base not matched to a gene; V was cut back by 2 bases and J by 0 bases. CDR3 length: 14 amino acids. The germline CDR1 and CDR2 sequences are LNHNV and YYDKDF (reference sequence).

This clone occurred a few times. The chain has TRBV5-1 and TRBJ2-7, with TRBD2 identical over 8 bases. Per the germline V gene, CDR1 is SGHRS and CDR2 is YFSETQ. CDR3 length equals 16 residues. Germline trimming cut 4 bases from V and 0 bases from J; bases unmatched to any gene: 9. CDR3 bases: TGCGCCAGCAGCGGACCGGGGGGGACGAGCTCCTACGAGCAGTACTTC. This sequence encodes CASSGPGGTSSYEQYF. Full variable domain (missing parts from reference TRBV5-1 and TRBJ2-7): KAGVTQTPRYLIKTRGQQVTLSCSPISGHRSVSWYQQTPGQGLQFLFEYFSETQRNKGNFPGRFSGRQFSNSRSEMNVSTLELGDSALYLCASSGPGGTSSYEQYFGPGTRLTVT.

The chain combines TRBV10-3 with TRBJ2-4, with TRBD2 matching over 9 bases. This CDR3 has 15 residues. The V gene's germline CDR1 is ENHRY and CDR2 SYGVKD. V was pared by 3 bases and J by 8 bases, with 8 bases of the junction left unmatched. Here the CDR3 reads CAISDLAGGPHIQYF. The DNA for the CDR3 is TGTGCCATCAGTGATTTGGCGGGGGGGCCCCACATTCAGTACTTC.